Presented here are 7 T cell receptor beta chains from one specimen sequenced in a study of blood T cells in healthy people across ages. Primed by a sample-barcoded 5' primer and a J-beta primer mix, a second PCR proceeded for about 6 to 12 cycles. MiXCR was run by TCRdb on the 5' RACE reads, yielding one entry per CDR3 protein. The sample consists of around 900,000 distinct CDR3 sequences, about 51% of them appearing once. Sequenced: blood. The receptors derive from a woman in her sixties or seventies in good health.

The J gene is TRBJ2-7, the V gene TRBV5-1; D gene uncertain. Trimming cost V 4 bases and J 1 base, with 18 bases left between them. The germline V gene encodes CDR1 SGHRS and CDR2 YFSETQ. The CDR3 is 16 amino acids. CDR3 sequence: CASSLLTSKGSYEQYF. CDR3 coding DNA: TGCGCCAGCAGCCTGCTAACCTCAAAAGGTTCCTACGAGCAGTACTTC.

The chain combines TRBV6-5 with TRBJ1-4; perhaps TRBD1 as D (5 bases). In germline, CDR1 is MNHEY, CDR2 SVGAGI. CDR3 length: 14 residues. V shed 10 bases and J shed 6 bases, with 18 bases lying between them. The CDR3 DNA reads TGTGCCACCCGGCCGATGGGACTTGATGAAAAACTGTTTTTT. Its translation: CATRPMGLDEKLFF.

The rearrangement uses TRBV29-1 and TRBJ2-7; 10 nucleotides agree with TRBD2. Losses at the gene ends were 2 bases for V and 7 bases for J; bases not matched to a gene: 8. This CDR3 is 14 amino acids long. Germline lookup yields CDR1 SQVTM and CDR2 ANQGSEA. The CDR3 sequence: CSVESSSGRREQYF. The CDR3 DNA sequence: TGCAGCGTTGAATCGTCTAGCGGGAGAAGGGAGCAGTACTTC.

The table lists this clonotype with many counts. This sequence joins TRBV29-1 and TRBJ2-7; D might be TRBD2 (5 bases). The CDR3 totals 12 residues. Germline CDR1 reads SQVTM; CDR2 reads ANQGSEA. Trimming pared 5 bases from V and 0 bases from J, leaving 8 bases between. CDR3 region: CSVSGSSYEQYF. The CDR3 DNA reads TGCAGCGTTTCGGGGAGCTCCTACGAGCAGTACTTC.

The DNA of the CDR3 is TGCGCCAGCAGCCGCGGGACAGTGGAGGAGGAGACCCAGTACTTC. This sequence encodes CASSRGTVEEETQYF. V and J are TRBV4-1 and TRBJ2-5; the D gene is possibly TRBD1 (7 bases). The CDR3 has 15 residues. Trimming took 4 bases from V and 5 from J, leaving 17 bases between them. From germline, CDR1 is MGHRA and CDR2 YSYEKL.

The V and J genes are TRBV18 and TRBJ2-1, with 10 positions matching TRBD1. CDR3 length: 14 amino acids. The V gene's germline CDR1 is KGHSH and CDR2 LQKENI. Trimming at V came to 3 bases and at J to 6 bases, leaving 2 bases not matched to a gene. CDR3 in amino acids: CASSPGQGINEQFF. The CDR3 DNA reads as TGTGCCAGCTCACCGGGACAGGGGATCAATGAGCAGTTCTTC.

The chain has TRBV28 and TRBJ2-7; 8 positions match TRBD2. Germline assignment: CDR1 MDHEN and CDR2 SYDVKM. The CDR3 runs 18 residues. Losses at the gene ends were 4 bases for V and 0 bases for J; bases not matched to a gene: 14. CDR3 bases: TGTGCCAGCAGTTGGGGATCGTTAGCGGGACCTTACTCCTACGAGCAGTACTTC. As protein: CASSWGSLAGPYSYEQYF.